The subject of this entry is one T cell receptor beta chain. No antigen is known for it. Germline V lookup: CDR1 SEHNR, CDR2 FQNEAQ (reference sequence). The CDR3 covers 14 residues. J lost 3 bases, V lost 6 bases, and 5 bases had no gene match. This sample stems from a study of OX40 agonist ivuxolimab in advanced cancers. Looking at the study overall: A male proportion of approximately 83% was recorded, with mean age approximately 57 years and range about 23 to 80. Three patients, one with hepatocellular carcinoma and two with cutaneous melanoma, responded partially. Study-wide points: There was clonal expansion of CD4+ and CD8+ blood T cells by week 6 at 0.1 to 3.0 mg/kg. The mean number of expanded clones was higher in CD8+ T cells than in CD4+.

TCRdb's table, derived via immunoSEQ multiplex PCR, lists solely in-frame clones and lacks some. This table holds tens of thousands of clones, roughly nine tenths found once. The material sequenced was CD4+ or CD8+ T cells sorted from blood, taken in a trial of the OX40 agonist ivuxolimab. The sequence came from an adult with an advanced solid tumor such as melanoma, head and neck, liver or kidney cancer. This chain joins TRBV7-9 and TRBJ2-7; 10 bases are a match to TRBD2. DNA for the CDR3: TGTGCCAGCAGAGGAAGCGGGAGGGACTACGAGCAGTACTTC. This translates into CASRGSGRDYEQYF. The full variable domain, completed using reference TRBV7-9 and TRBJ2-7, is DTGVSQNPRHKITKRGQNVTFRCDPISEHNRLYWYRQTLGQGPEFLTYFQNEAQLEKSRLLSDRFSAERPKGSFSTLEIQRTEQGDSAMYLCASRGSGRDYEQYFGPGTRLTVT.